This T cell receptor beta chain was identified in a study of blood T cells in healthy people across ages. About this clonotype: The antigen is unknown.

General observations from the study: A roughly linear fall in TCR beta diversity per million T cells was seen with increasing age.

A second PCR, run for roughly 7 to 12 cycles, used a sample-barcoded 5' primer plus a J-beta primer mix. Each cDNA molecule, via a template-switch adaptor with 12 random nucleotides, was tagged. TCRdb used MiXCR to reprocess the 5' RACE reads, holding one entry per CDR3 protein. Of 1.5 million to 2 million distinct CDR3 sequences listed, 30% to 40% are singletons. V lost 4 bases and J lost 3; bases outside the gene matches: 7. The CDR3 loop spans 15 amino acids. CDR1 and CDR2 from the germline V gene are LNHDA and SQIVND (reference sequence). This rearrangement joins TRBV19 to TRBJ2-7; 9 bases fit TRBD1. The sample consisted of blood. The clonotype was recovered from a woman aged 30 to 39 in good health. The CDR3 bases are TGTGCCAGTAGTAGAACGGGACAGGGCGGCTACGAGCAGTACTTC. It translates to CASSRTGQGGYEQYF.